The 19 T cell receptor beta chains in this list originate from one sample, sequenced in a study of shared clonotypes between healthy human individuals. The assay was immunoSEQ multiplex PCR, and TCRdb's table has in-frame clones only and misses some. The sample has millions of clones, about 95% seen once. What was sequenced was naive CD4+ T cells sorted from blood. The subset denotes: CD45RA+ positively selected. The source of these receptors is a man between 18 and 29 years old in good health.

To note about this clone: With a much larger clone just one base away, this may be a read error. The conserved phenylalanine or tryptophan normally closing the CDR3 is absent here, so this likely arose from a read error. CDR3 amino acids: CASSDPGGAEYGYTL. CDR3 sequence (DNA): TGTGCCAGCAGTGACCCAGGGGGCGCGGAATATGGCTACACCTTA. This chain uses TRBV25-1 with TRBJ1-2; 8 bases are a match to TRBD1. In germline, CDR1 is MGHDK, CDR2 SYGVNS. The CDR3 has 15 residues. V dropped 3 bases and J dropped 5; count of bases not matched to a gene: 8.

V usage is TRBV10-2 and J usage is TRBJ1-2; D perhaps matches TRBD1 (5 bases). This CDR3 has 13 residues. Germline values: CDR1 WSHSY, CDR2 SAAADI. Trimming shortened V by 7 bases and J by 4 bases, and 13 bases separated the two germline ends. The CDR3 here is CASTGQVLYGYTF. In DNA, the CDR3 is TGCGCCAGCACCGGACAAGTCCTCTATGGCTACACCTTC.

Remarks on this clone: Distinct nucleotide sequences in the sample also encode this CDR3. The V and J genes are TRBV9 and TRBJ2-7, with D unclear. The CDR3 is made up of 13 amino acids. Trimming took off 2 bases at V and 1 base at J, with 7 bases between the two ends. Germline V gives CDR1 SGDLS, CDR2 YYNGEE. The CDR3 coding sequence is TGTGCCAGCAGCGTGGACGGTTCCTACGAGCAGTACTTC. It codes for CASSVDGSYEQYF.

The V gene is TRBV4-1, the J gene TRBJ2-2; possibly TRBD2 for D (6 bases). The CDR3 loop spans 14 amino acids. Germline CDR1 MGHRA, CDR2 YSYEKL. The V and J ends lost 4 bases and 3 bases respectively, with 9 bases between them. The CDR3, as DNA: TGCGCCAGCAGCCGAGGAGGGGACACCGGGGAGCTGTTTTTT. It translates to CASSRGGDTGELFF.

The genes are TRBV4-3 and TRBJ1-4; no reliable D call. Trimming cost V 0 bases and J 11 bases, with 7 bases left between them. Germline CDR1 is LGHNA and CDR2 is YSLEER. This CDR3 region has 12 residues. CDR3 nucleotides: TGCGCCAGCAGCCAAGAGCGGGAGAAACTGTTTTTT. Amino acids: CASSQEREKLFF.

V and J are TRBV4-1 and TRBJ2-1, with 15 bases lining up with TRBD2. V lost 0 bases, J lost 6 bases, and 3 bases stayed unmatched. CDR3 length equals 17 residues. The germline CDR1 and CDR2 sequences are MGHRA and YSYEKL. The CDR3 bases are TGCGCCAGCAGCCAAGACGGGACTAGCGGGGGGTTCAATGAGCAGTTCTTC. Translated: CASSQDGTSGGFNEQFF.

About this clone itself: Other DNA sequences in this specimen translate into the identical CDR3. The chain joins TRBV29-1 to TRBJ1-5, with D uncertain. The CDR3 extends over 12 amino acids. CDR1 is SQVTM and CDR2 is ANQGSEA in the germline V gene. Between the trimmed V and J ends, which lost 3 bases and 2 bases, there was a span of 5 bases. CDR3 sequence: CSVEEGNQPQHF. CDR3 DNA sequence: TGCAGCGTTGAGGAGGGCAATCAGCCCCAGCATTTT.

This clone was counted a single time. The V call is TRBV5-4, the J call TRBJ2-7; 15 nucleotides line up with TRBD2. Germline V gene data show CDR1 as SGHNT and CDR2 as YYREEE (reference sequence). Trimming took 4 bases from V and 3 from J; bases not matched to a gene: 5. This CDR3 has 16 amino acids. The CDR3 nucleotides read TGTGCCAGCAGCGGGGGACTAGCGGGAGGAATCTACGAGCAGTACTTC. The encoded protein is CASSGGLAGGIYEQYF. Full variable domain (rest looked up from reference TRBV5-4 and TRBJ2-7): ETGVTQSPTHLIKTRGQQVTLRCSSQSGHNTVSWYQQALGQGPQFIFQYYREEENGRGNFPPRFSGLQFPNYSSELNVNALELDDSALYLCASSGGLAGGIYEQYFGPGTRLTVT.

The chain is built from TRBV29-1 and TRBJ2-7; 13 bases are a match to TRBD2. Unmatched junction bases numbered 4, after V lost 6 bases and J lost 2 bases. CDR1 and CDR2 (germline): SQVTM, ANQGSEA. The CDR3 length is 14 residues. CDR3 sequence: CSVRTSGSAYEQYF. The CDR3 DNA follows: TGCAGCGTAAGGACTAGCGGGAGTGCCTACGAGCAGTACTTC.

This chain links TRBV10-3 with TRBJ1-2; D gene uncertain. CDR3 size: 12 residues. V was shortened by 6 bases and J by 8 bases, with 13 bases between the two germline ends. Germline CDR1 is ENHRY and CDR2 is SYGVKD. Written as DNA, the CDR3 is TGTGCCATCAGCCAAGTTCCCGACGGCTACACCTTC. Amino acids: CAISQVPDGYTF.

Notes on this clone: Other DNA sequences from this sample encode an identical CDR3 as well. The CDR3, as DNA: TGCAGTGTGAGTGGGAACACTGAAGCTTTCTTT. Translation: CSVSGNTEAFF. The chain combines TRBV20-1 with TRBJ1-1; D is ambiguous. Germline lookup yields CDR1 DFQATT and CDR2 SNEGSKA (reference sequence). V lost 7 bases, J lost 1 base, and 7 bases lay in between. This CDR3 comprises 11 residues.

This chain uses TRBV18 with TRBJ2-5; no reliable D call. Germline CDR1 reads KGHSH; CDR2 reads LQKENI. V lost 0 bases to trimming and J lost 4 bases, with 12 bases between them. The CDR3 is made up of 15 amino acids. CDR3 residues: CASSPPMGFAETQYF. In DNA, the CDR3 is TGTGCCAGCTCACCACCCATGGGATTCGCAGAGACCCAGTACTTC. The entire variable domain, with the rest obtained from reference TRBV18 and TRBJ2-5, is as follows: NAGVMQNPRHLVRRRGQEARLRCSPMKGHSHVYWYRQLPEEGLKFMVYLQKENIIDESGMPKERFSAEFPKEGPSILRIQQVVRGDSAAYFCASSPPMGFAETQYFGPGTRLLVL.

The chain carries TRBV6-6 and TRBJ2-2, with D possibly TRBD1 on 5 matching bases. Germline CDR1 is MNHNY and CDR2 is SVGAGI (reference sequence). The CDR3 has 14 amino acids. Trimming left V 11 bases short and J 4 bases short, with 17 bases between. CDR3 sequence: CAAGSRVGTGELFF. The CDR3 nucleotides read TGTGCCGCCGGTTCCAGGGTCGGCACCGGGGAGCTGTTTTTT.

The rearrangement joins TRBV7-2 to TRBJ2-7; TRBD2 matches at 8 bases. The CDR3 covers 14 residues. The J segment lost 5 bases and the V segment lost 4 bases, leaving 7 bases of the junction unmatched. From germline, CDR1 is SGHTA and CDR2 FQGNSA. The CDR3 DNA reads TGTGCCAGCAGCTGGGTTAGCGGGACCAACGAGCAGTACTTC. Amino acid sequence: CASSWVSGTNEQYF.

CDR3 residues: CASSGDSYEQYF. For the CDR3, the DNA is TGTGCCAGCAGTGGGGACAGCTACGAGCAGTACTTC. The chain links TRBV25-1 to TRBJ2-7; 7 nucleotides match TRBD1. Germline V gene sequence: CDR1 MGHDK, CDR2 SYGVNS. J gave up 3 bases and V 4 bases, and 0 bases lay outside the gene matches. This CDR3 has 12 amino acids.

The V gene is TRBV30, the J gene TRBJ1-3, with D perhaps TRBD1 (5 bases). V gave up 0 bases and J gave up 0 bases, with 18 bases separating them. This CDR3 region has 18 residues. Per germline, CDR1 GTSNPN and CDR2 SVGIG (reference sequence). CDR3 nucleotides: TGTGCCTGGAGTGTCCACCACAGACAGCTAGACTCTGGAAACACCATATATTTT. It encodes CAWSVHHRQLDSGNTIYF.

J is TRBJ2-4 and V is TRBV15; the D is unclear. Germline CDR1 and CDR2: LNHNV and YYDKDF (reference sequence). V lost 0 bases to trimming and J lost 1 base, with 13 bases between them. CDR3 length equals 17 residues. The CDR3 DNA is TGTGCCACCAGCAGAGATCCCTTCACCCGTGCCAAAAACATTCAGTACTTC. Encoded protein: CATSRDPFTRAKNIQYF.

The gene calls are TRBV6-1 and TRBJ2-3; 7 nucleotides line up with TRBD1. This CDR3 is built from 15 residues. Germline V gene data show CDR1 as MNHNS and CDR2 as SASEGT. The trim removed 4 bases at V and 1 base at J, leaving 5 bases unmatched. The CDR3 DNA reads TGTGCCAGCAGTGCACAGGGGAGCGGCACAGATACGCAGTATTTT. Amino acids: CASSAQGSGTDTQYF.

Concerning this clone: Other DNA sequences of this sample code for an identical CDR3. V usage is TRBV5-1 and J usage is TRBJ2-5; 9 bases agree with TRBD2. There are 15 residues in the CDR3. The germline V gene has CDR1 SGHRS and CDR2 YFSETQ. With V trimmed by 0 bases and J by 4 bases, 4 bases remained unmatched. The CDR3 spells CASSLEAGGRETQYF. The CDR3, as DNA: TGCGCCAGCAGCTTGGAAGCGGGGGGCCGAGAGACCCAGTACTTC.